A single sample is the source of the 28 T cell receptor beta chains below, sequenced in a study of blood T cell repertoires in COVID-19. Clones were sequenced by immunoSEQ multiplex PCR, and TCRdb holds only the in-frame ones, with some missing. The sample lists 150,000 to 200,000 clones, approximately 80% occurring once. Sample: peripheral blood. The receptors were sampled from a man aged 50 to 60 who had recovered from COVID-19.

This chain joins TRBV7-3 and TRBJ2-1, with D unclear. This CDR3 spans 16 amino acids. Germline V gives CDR1 SGHTA, CDR2 FQGTGA. V lost 1 base, J lost 3 bases, and 13 bases lay in between. As DNA, the CDR3 is TGTGCCAGCAGCTTAAGGGCCACCAGCTACTACAATGAGCAGTTCTTC. This translates into CASSLRATSYYNEQFF.

The gene calls are TRBV6-5 and TRBJ2-5; D perhaps matches TRBD2 (6 bases). Germline CDR1 and CDR2: MNHEY and SVGAGI. This CDR3 has 13 residues. Trimming shortened V by 8 bases and J by 1 base, and 11 bases separated the two germline ends. CDR3 loop: CASAGTSQETQYF. CDR3 nucleotides: TGTGCCAGCGCAGGGACTTCCCAAGAGACCCAGTACTTC.

The V call is TRBV14, the J call TRBJ1-4; weak D call: TRBD1 (5 bases). The CDR3 is 17 residues long. CDR1 SGHDN and CDR2 FVKESK come from the germline V gene. With 1 base removed from V and 0 bases from J, the gap between germline ends came to 12 bases. The CDR3 bases are TGTGCCAGCAGCCAAGGTGTGGACACGGCAACTAATGAAAAACTGTTTTTT. Translating it yields CASSQGVDTATNEKLFF.

The chain combines TRBV29-1 with TRBJ1-2; tentatively, D is TRBD1 (6 bases). CDR3 size: 14 residues. Trimming removed 7 bases at V and 0 bases at J, with 15 bases between. Germline V gene data show CDR1 as SQVTM and CDR2 as ANQGSEA. The CDR3 here is CSGLTGNSNYGYTF. Written as DNA, the CDR3 is TGCAGCGGCCTAACAGGGAACTCTAACTATGGCTACACCTTC.

The chain employs TRBV7-3 and TRBJ1-6; a weak D match, TRBD1 (5 bases). Germline assignment: CDR1 SGHTA and CDR2 FQGTGA. Trimming took 3 bases from V and 8 from J, leaving 8 bases between them. The CDR3 totals 13 residues. The CDR3 coding sequence is TGTGCCAGCAGCTTCGACAGTGATTCACCCCTCCACTTT. Protein sequence: CASSFDSDSPLHF.

The rearrangement joins TRBV24-1 to TRBJ2-5; D may be TRBD2 (6 bases). Germline lookup yields CDR1 KGHDR and CDR2 SFDVKD. The CDR3 is 16 amino acids. V was clipped by 2 bases and J by 9 bases, with 21 bases between them. CDR3 sequence: CATSDSPGRGTGAQYF. The CDR3 nucleotides read TGTGCCACCAGTGATTCACCGGGACGGGGGACGGGGGCCCAGTACTTC.

This clone was seen only a few times. The V and J genes are TRBV6-1 and TRBJ2-1, with D unclear. CDR1 MNHNS and CDR2 SASEGT come from the germline V gene. This CDR3 spans 12 amino acids. The ends were cut back, 3 bases at V and 8 bases at J, with 8 bases in the middle. This CDR3 is CASSDPFHEQFF. CDR3 DNA sequence: TGTGCCAGCAGTGATCCCTTTCATGAGCAGTTCTTC.

This chain uses TRBV29-1 with TRBJ2-7, with 10 bases lining up with TRBD1. The CDR3 has 14 residues. The V gene end was trimmed by 5 bases and the J gene end by 0 bases; junction bases not matched to a gene: 4. Germline-derived CDR1 and CDR2 are SQVTM and ANQGSEA. In DNA form, the CDR3 reads TGCAGCGTTTGGACAGGGGGAAACTCCTACGAGCAGTACTTC. The encoded protein is CSVWTGGNSYEQYF.

The genes are TRBV28 and TRBJ1-4, with a tentative D call TRBD1 (5 bases). Germline V gene sequence: CDR1 MDHEN, CDR2 SYDVKM. Trimming removed 4 bases at V and 10 bases at J, with 22 bases between. CDR3 size: 16 residues. This CDR3 reads CASSSQTAYSSGKLFF. The CDR3 bases are TGTGCCAGCAGTTCCCAGACAGCCTATTCTAGTGGAAAACTGTTTTTT.

The J gene is TRBJ2-7, the V gene TRBV9, with 7 bases aligning to TRBD2. J was trimmed by 2 bases and V by 3 bases; bases with no gene match: 8. The CDR3 is 15 residues long. Germline assignment: CDR1 SGDLS and CDR2 YYNGEE. Here the CDR3 reads CASSAGGGFAYEQYF. CDR3 nucleotide sequence: TGTGCCAGCAGCGCCGGCGGGGGTTTTGCCTACGAGCAGTACTTC.

The gene calls are TRBV4-1 and TRBJ2-7, with 10 nucleotides matching TRBD2. The germline V gene encodes CDR1 MGHRA and CDR2 YSYEKL. The length of the CDR3 is 15 residues. Germline trimming cut 5 bases from V and 4 bases from J; bases unmatched to any gene: 8. The CDR3 sequence: CASSGLAAEGYEQYF. The CDR3 coding sequence is TGCGCCAGCAGCGGACTAGCGGCGGAGGGGTACGAGCAGTACTTC.

CDR3 DNA: TGTGCCTGGAAAGGGGCTGGAAACACCATATATTTT. As protein: CAWKGAGNTIYF. The rearrangement links TRBV30 to TRBJ1-3; maybe TRBD1 (5 bases). The germline gives CDR1 GTSNPN, CDR2 SVGIG (reference sequence). The CDR3 consists of 12 residues. Deletions cut 4 bases from V and 2 bases from J, with 6 bases between.

The V gene is TRBV7-9, the J gene TRBJ2-7, with TRBD1 matching over 7 bases. Germline loops: CDR1 SEHNR, CDR2 FQNEAQ (reference sequence). J lost 3 bases, V lost 7 bases, and 9 bases had no gene match. The CDR3 has 14 residues. The CDR3 loop reads CASTLGGQNYEQYF. The CDR3 nucleotides read TGTGCCAGCACCCTAGGGGGACAGAACTACGAGCAGTACTTC.

The J gene is TRBJ2-1, the V gene TRBV5-4, with 8 bases fitting TRBD1. CDR3 length: 15 residues. The V gene end was trimmed by 6 bases and the J gene end by 6 bases; junction bases not matched to a gene: 11. The germline V gene encodes CDR1 SGHNT and CDR2 YYREEE (reference sequence). Written as DNA, the CDR3 is TGTGCCAGCACCACGATTGGACAGGGCGGCAATGAGCAGTTCTTC. Translating gives CASTTIGQGGNEQFF. The entire variable domain, with the rest obtained from reference TRBV5-4 and TRBJ2-1, is as follows: ETGVTQSPTHLIKTRGQQVTLRCSSQSGHNTVSWYQQALGQGPQFIFQYYREEENGRGNFPPRFSGLQFPNYSSELNVNALELDDSALYLCASTTIGQGGNEQFFGPGTRLTVL.

The chain employs TRBV7-3 and TRBJ2-7, with 9 bases fitting TRBD2. The CDR3 covers 16 residues. Germline V gives CDR1 SGHTA, CDR2 FQGTGA. The J segment lost 5 bases and the V segment lost 4 bases, leaving 12 bases of the junction unmatched. The CDR3 DNA reads TGTGCCAGCAGCTCCCAAGGGGGGGGACTAGCTAACGAGCAGTACTTC. This sequence encodes CASSSQGGGLANEQYF.

This chain joins TRBV3-1 (or the pseudogene TRBV3-2) and TRBJ1-2; D gene ambiguous. V was trimmed by 0 bases and J by 8 bases, leaving 10 bases between them. This CDR3 has 13 residues. Germline V gene data show CDR1 as LGHDT and CDR2 as YNNKEL (reference sequence). DNA of the CDR3: TGTGCCAGCAGCCAAGAGGGAGGGTGGGGCTACACCTTC. As protein: CASSQEGGWGYTF.

The V gene is TRBV10-1, the J gene TRBJ2-7; 10 positions match TRBD2. Germline lookup yields CDR1 WNHNN and CDR2 SYGVQD (reference sequence). CDR3 length: 15 amino acids. The junction had 9 bases not matched to a gene; V was cut back by 4 bases and J by 6 bases. CDR3 amino acids: CASSASGSRISEQYF. CDR3 coding DNA: TGCGCCAGCAGTGCTAGCGGGAGTAGGATAAGCGAGCAGTACTTC.

This chain links TRBV5-1 with TRBJ2-1; 11 positions match TRBD2. Germline trimming cut 1 base from V and 9 bases from J; bases unmatched to any gene: 6. The CDR3 sequence is 15 residues long. CDR1 is SGHRS and CDR2 is YFSETQ in the germline V gene. DNA of the CDR3: TGCGCCAGCAGCTTGTCTTTACTAGCGGGAGTTGAGCAGTTCTTC. This codes for CASSLSLLAGVEQFF.

V usage is TRBV30 and J usage is TRBJ2-7; D perhaps matches TRBD2 (6 bases). This CDR3 comprises 14 residues. Germline lookup yields CDR1 GTSNPN and CDR2 SVGIG (reference sequence). V was shortened by 3 bases and J by 0 bases, with 12 bases between the two germline ends. CDR3 sequence reads: CAWSIERASYEQYF. As DNA, the CDR3 is TGTGCCTGGAGCATCGAGCGGGCCTCCTACGAGCAGTACTTC.

This clone was found a few times. The chain has TRBV2 and TRBJ1-5; tentatively, D is TRBD1 (6 bases). The CDR3 runs 13 residues. Germline lookup yields CDR1 SNHLY and CDR2 FYNNEI. Trimming cost V 8 bases and J 1 base, with 9 bases left between them. CDR3 nucleotides: TGTGCCAGCGTACAGGGAAGCAATCAGCCCCAGCATTTT. It translates to CASVQGSNQPQHF.

This CDR3 reads CASSEVTGGTYNSPLHF. CDR3 DNA: TGTGCCAGCAGTGAAGTGACAGGGGGGACCTATAATTCACCCCTCCACTTT. V is TRBV2 and J is TRBJ1-6; TRBD1 agrees at 9 bases. The CDR3 consists of 17 residues. The V gene end was trimmed by 1 base and the J gene end by 2 bases; junction bases not matched to a gene: 3. Germline CDR1 SNHLY, CDR2 FYNNEI.

Comment on this clone: Other DNA sequences of this sample code for an identical CDR3. The rearrangement joins TRBV19 to TRBJ1-5; 7 bases are a match to TRBD1. Germline assignment: CDR1 LNHDA and CDR2 SQIVND (reference sequence). This CDR3 has 14 residues. The J segment lost 2 bases and the V segment lost 5 bases, leaving 3 bases of the junction unmatched. CDR3 nucleotides: TGTGCCAGTAGTCTCGGACAGGGCAATCAGCCCCAGCATTTT. Residues: CASSLGQGNQPQHF.

The chain carries TRBV27 and TRBJ2-1, with TRBD2 matching over 10 bases. CDR3 length equals 15 residues. Germline V CDR1 and CDR2: MNHEY, SMNVEV (reference sequence). V was pared by 2 bases and J by 10 bases, with 8 bases of the junction left unmatched. As DNA, the CDR3 is TGTGCCAGCAGTTTAGGGCTAGCGGGAGTCTCCGAGCAGTTCTTC. Residues: CASSLGLAGVSEQFF.

The rearrangement links TRBV6-5 to TRBJ2-5; D gene ambiguous. The V gene's germline CDR1 is MNHEY and CDR2 SVGAGI. This CDR3 is built from 13 residues. Trimming shortened V by 6 bases and J by 0 bases, and 8 bases separated the two germline ends. The CDR3 nucleotides read TGTGCCAGCAGCGGGTACTACCAAGAGACCCAGTACTTC. Protein: CASSGYYQETQYF.

This chain uses TRBV4-2 with TRBJ2-1; TRBD2 matches 11 bases. The CDR3 length is 17 residues. The V gene's germline CDR1 is LGHNA and CDR2 YNFKEQ. Trimming cost V 0 bases and J 3 bases; bases outside gene matches: 4. This CDR3 is CASSQDPTSGSYNEQFF. CDR3 nucleotides: TGTGCCAGCAGCCAAGATCCCACTAGCGGGAGCTACAATGAGCAGTTCTTC.

The sample holds one count of this clone. The rearrangement links TRBV29-1 to TRBJ2-1, with 9 bases fitting TRBD2. Per germline, CDR1 SQVTM and CDR2 ANQGSEA. The CDR3 has 15 amino acids. J gave up 5 bases and V 5 bases, and 10 bases lay outside the gene matches. The CDR3 DNA follows: TGCAGCGTTCGTCGGGCGGGAGGGGTGGACAATGAGCAGTTCTTC. Protein sequence: CSVRRAGGVDNEQFF.

V gene TRBV18 combines with J gene TRBJ2-4; a possible D gene is TRBD2 (5 bases). CDR1 and CDR2 from the germline V gene are KGHSH and LQKENI. Trimming left V 3 bases short and J 3 bases short, with 15 bases between. The CDR3 is 16 residues long. The CDR3, as DNA: TGTGCCAGCTCACCGTTGCCAGCGGACGACAAAAACATTCAGTACTTC. This sequence encodes CASSPLPADDKNIQYF.

The genes are TRBV4-3 and TRBJ1-2; 7 bases match TRBD1. Trimming at V came to 1 base and at J to 6 bases, leaving 14 bases not matched to a gene. CDR3 length: 17 amino acids. Germline CDR1 LGHNA, CDR2 YSLEER. Written as DNA, the CDR3 is TGCGCCAGCAGCCAAGCCTTACGACAGGGCGCTGTTAATGGCTACACCTTC. As protein: CASSQALRQGAVNGYTF.